What follows are 31 T cell receptor beta chains derived from one specimen sequenced in a study of OX40 agonist ivuxolimab in advanced cancers. TCRdb's table, derived via immunoSEQ multiplex PCR, lists solely in-frame clones and lacks some. The sample consists of fewer than 85,000 clones, 60% to 80% of them appearing once. The starting material was CD4+ or CD8+ T cells sorted from blood, obtained in a trial of the OX40 agonist ivuxolimab. These receptors originate from an adult with an advanced solid tumor such as melanoma, head and neck, liver or kidney cancer.

This clone is categorized as medium-sized. V and J are TRBV19 and TRBJ2-4; D possibly corresponds to TRBD2 (6 bases). Germline-derived CDR1 and CDR2 are LNHDA and SQIVND (reference sequence). V was clipped by 0 bases and J by 1 base, with 13 bases between them. The CDR3 contains 17 residues. The CDR3 sequence: CASSIDRGKGAKNIQYF. The CDR3 bases are TGTGCCAGTAGTATAGATCGGGGGAAAGGGGCCAAAAACATTCAGTACTTC.

The rearrangement links TRBV18 to TRBJ1-3; the D gene is possibly TRBD1 (5 bases). V was trimmed by 3 bases and J by 0 bases, leaving 9 bases between them. The CDR3 runs to 15 residues. Germline V gene data show CDR1 as KGHSH and CDR2 as LQKENI. CDR3 sequence (DNA): TGTGCCAGCTCACCCGGGACTTACTCTGGAAACACCATATATTTT. Its translation: CASSPGTYSGNTIYF.

This chain uses TRBV5-1 with TRBJ1-4; tentatively, D is TRBD1 (6 bases). CDR3 length equals 14 residues. Looked up from germline, CDR1 is SGHRS and CDR2 is YFSETQ. V was pared by 1 base and J by 6 bases, with 10 bases between. Written as DNA, the CDR3 is TGCGCCAGCAGCTTGAGCAGGGGTGATGAAAAACTGTTTTTT. It encodes CASSLSRGDEKLFF.

The chain uses TRBV5-4 and TRBJ1-5; TRBD1 might be the D (5 bases). Per germline, CDR1 SGHNT and CDR2 YYREEE (reference sequence). The CDR3 totals 14 residues. With 3 bases removed from V and 5 bases from J, the gap between germline ends came to 12 bases. CDR3 in DNA: TGTGCCAGCAGCTCGGGACCCACCCATCAGCCCCAGCATTTT. Encoded protein: CASSSGPTHQPQHF.

This chain uses TRBV7-9 with TRBJ2-7; 9 bases are a match to TRBD2. There are 14 residues in the CDR3. V lost 2 bases to trimming and J lost 6 bases; unmatched junction nucleotides: 5. The germline gives CDR1 SEHNR, CDR2 FQNEAQ (reference sequence). The CDR3 loop is CASSLSWTSVEQYF. CDR3 DNA sequence: TGTGCCAGCAGCTTATCCTGGACTAGCGTCGAGCAGTACTTC. Using reference TRBV7-9 and TRBJ2-7 for the parts outside the CDR3, the full variable domain is DTGVSQNPRHKITKRGQNVTFRCDPISEHNRLYWYRQTLGQGPEFLTYFQNEAQLEKSRLLSDRFSAERPKGSFSTLEIQRTEQGDSAMYLCASSLSWTSVEQYFGPGTRLTVT.

The chain has TRBV9 and TRBJ2-7, with D possibly being TRBD1 (7 bases). The CDR3 has 16 amino acids. The germline gives CDR1 SGDLS, CDR2 YYNGEE. V lost 2 bases and J lost 7, with 22 bases in between. CDR3 bases: TGTGCCAGCAGCGTCCTAGGGGCCCCGTCAGGGGGGGAGCAGTACTTC. This codes for CASSVLGAPSGGEQYF.

In regard to this clone: A read error may account for a junction end that differs from germline. V usage is TRBV7-9 and J usage is TRBJ1-3; D is perhaps TRBD1 (6 bases). Germline CDR1 reads SEHNR; CDR2 reads FQNEAQ (reference sequence). CDR3 size: 16 residues. Here the CDR3 reads CASSLAQPGDGDTIYF. The CDR3 coding sequence is TGTGCCAGCAGCTTAGCGCAGCCAGGGGATGGAGACACCATATATTTT.

The CDR3 nucleotides read TGTGCCAGTAGTAACCGGGACAGGGACGAGCAGTACTTC. Protein: CASSNRDRDEQYF. The chain carries TRBV19 and TRBJ2-7, with 9 nucleotides matching TRBD1. The CDR3 loop spans 13 amino acids. V was pared by 4 bases and J by 5 bases, with 3 bases of the junction left unmatched. The V gene's germline CDR1 is LNHDA and CDR2 SQIVND (reference sequence). Filled out from reference TRBV19 and TRBJ2-7, the complete variable domain reads DGGITQSPKYLFRKEGQNVTLSCEQNLNHDAMYWYRQDPGQGLRLIYYSQIVNDFQKGDIAEGYSVSREKKESFPLTVTSAQKNPTAFYLCASSNRDRDEQYFGPGTRLTVT.

This clone occurred once. The chain combines TRBV28 with TRBJ2-6; TRBD1 matches at 9 bases. The V gene's germline CDR1 is MDHEN and CDR2 SYDVKM. The CDR3 is 16 residues long. Trimming removed 5 bases from V and 4 bases from J; junction bases left unmatched: 6. CDR3 residues: CASSRTGAAGANVLTF. CDR3 DNA: TGTGCCAGCAGTCGGACAGGGGCGGCAGGGGCCAACGTCCTGACTTTC.

The chain links TRBV12-5 to TRBJ1-5; D call uncertain. The CDR3 has 14 residues. Germline-derived CDR1 and CDR2 are LGHNT and FRNRAP. Deletions cut 0 bases from V and 9 bases from J, with 12 bases between. The CDR3 DNA sequence: TGTGCTAGTGGTTTGGTGGGCAGTAGTAGGCCCCAGCATTTT. It is translated as CASGLVGSSRPQHF.

The DNA of the CDR3 is TGCGCCAGCAGCAAAAGCGGGAGGTTCGACGAGCAGTACTTC. It encodes CASSKSGRFDEQYF. The gene calls are TRBV5-1 and TRBJ2-7; the match to TRBD2 covers 9 bases. Trimming cost V 4 bases and J 5 bases; bases outside gene matches: 7. The V gene's germline CDR1 is SGHRS and CDR2 YFSETQ. The CDR3 loop spans 14 amino acids.

The rearrangement joins TRBV7-2 to TRBJ2-7; the match to TRBD2 covers 8 bases. The V and J ends lost 10 bases and 3 bases, in that order; junction bases with no gene match: 14. The CDR3 consists of 15 residues. In germline, CDR1 is SGHTA, CDR2 FQGNSA. CDR3 amino acids: CATSYSGGHNYEQYF. The CDR3 DNA reads as TGTGCCACCAGTTACAGCGGGGGCCACAACTACGAGCAGTACTTC.

The rearrangement links TRBV19 to TRBJ1-1; D possibly corresponds to TRBD1 (5 bases). The CDR3 runs 12 residues. The ends were cut back, 3 bases at V and 3 bases at J, with 5 bases in the middle. Germline V gene sequence: CDR1 LNHDA, CDR2 SQIVND (reference sequence). CDR3 amino acids: CASSIRDTEAFF. In nucleotides, the CDR3 is TGTGCCAGTAGTATCAGGGACACTGAAGCTTTCTTT.

The genes are TRBV7-2 and TRBJ2-3; TRBD2 might be the D (5 bases). The V end lost 0 bases, the J end lost 8 bases, and 12 bases lay between the germline ends. This CDR3 is built from 14 residues. Germline assignment: CDR1 SGHTA and CDR2 FQGNSA. Here the CDR3 DNA reads TGTGCCAGCAGCTTAGCGAGCCTAGCCCGTACGCAGTATTTT. Residues: CASSLASLARTQYF.

The V gene is TRBV27, the J gene TRBJ2-7; TRBD2 agrees at 7 bases. In germline, CDR1 is MNHEY, CDR2 SMNVEV (reference sequence). After removal of 5 bases from V and 4 bases from J, the junction contained 11 bases not matched to a gene. This CDR3 comprises 15 residues. In nucleotides, the CDR3 is TGTGCCAGCAGTCCATCCTGGGGGGGTTCTTACGAGCAGTACTTC. It specifies CASSPSWGGSYEQYF.

The V call is TRBV12-5, the J call TRBJ1-5; TRBD1 matches 9 bases. V gave up 3 bases and J gave up 2 bases; unmatched junction bases: 8. Germline values: CDR1 LGHNT, CDR2 FRNRAP. This CDR3 region has 17 residues. Written as DNA, the CDR3 is TGTGCTAGTGGTTTATCGACAGGGGGAAGGGGCAATCAGCCCCAGCATTTT. Translating it yields CASGLSTGGRGNQPQHF. Full variable domain (outside the CDR3, taken from reference TRBV12-5 and TRBJ1-5): DARVTQTPRHKVTEMGQEVTMRCQPILGHNTVFWYRQTMMQGLELLAYFRNRAPLDDSGMPKDRFSAEMPDATLATLKIQPSEPRDSAVYFCASGLSTGGRGNQPQHFGDGTRLSIL.

This clone was seen a handful of times. The chain has TRBV28 and TRBJ1-5; no clear D gene. Germline V CDR1 and CDR2: MDHEN, SYDVKM. V was pared by 6 bases and J by 4 bases, with 13 bases between. This CDR3 has 14 amino acids. The CDR3 loop is CASSRPPANQPQHF. The CDR3 coding sequence is TGTGCCAGCAGCCGGCCTCCCGCTAATCAGCCCCAGCATTTT.

The V gene is TRBV7-2, the J gene TRBJ1-3; maybe TRBD1 (5 bases). Per the germline V gene, CDR1 is SGHTA and CDR2 is FQGNSA. Trimming shortened V by 5 bases and J by 0 bases, and 11 bases separated the two germline ends. The CDR3 spans 15 residues. The CDR3 sequence is CASSPWGFSGNTIYF. CDR3 nucleotides: TGTGCCAGCAGCCCTTGGGGCTTCTCTGGAAACACCATATATTTT.

As concerns this clone: The junction does not match germline at one end; this may be a read error. The chain employs TRBV13 and TRBJ2-1; TRBD2 might be the D (5 bases). This CDR3 is built from 16 residues. The germline gives CDR1 PRHDT, CDR2 FYEKMQ (reference sequence). The CDR3 region is CASSLGGFGVYNEQFF. CDR3 sequence (DNA): TGTGCCAGCAGCCTAGGCGGATTCGGGGTATACAATGAGCAGTTCTTC. Complete variable domain (other parts from reference TRBV13 and TRBJ2-1): AAGVIQSPRHLIKEKRETATLKCYPIPRHDTVYWYQQGPGQDPQFLISFYEKMQSDKGSIPDRFSAQQFSDYHSELNMSSLELGDSALYFCASSLGGFGVYNEQFFGPGTRLTVL.

The chain combines TRBV27 with TRBJ2-3; TRBD1 matches at 8 bases. The germline gives CDR1 MNHEY, CDR2 SMNVEV (reference sequence). The CDR3 sequence is 17 residues long. The V segment lost 7 bases and the J segment 1 base; nucleotides outside the gene matches: 13. CDR3 region: CASNHWGPGQGTDTQYF. The CDR3 DNA reads as TGTGCCAGCAATCATTGGGGCCCGGGACAGGGCACAGATACGCAGTATTTT.

The chain is built from TRBV5-6 and TRBJ2-3, with no clear D. From germline, CDR1 is SGHDT and CDR2 YYEEEE. Trimming removed 1 base at V and 3 bases at J, with 9 bases between. CDR3 length: 14 residues. CDR3 DNA: TGTGCCAGCAGCTTGAGTCTGCGGACAGATACGCAGTATTTT. Protein sequence: CASSLSLRTDTQYF.

The chain joins TRBV5-4 to TRBJ1-5; D uncertain. V lost 3 bases, J lost 3 bases, and 13 bases lay in between. The V gene's germline CDR1 is SGHNT and CDR2 YYREEE (reference sequence). The CDR3 length is 15 residues. CDR3 nucleotides: TGTGCCAGCAGCTGGAGGGCCAGCCCCAATCAGCCCCAGCATTTT. This codes for CASSWRASPNQPQHF.

V usage is TRBV7-6 and J usage is TRBJ1-1, with unresolved D. The ends were cut back, 5 bases at V and 2 bases at J, with 9 bases in the middle. Germline CDR1 is SGHVS and CDR2 is FNYEAQ. The CDR3 contains 13 residues. CDR3 nucleotide sequence: TGTGCCAGCAGCCAGACACCAAACACTGAAGCTTTCTTT. Protein product: CASSQTPNTEAFF. Looking up the rest from reference TRBV7-6 and TRBJ1-1 gives the full variable domain: GAGVSQSPRYKVTKRGQDVALRCDPISGHVSLYWYRQALGQGPEFLTYFNYEAQQDKSGLPNDRFSAERPEGSISTLTIQRTEQRDSAMYRCASSQTPNTEAFFGQGTRLTVV.

Worth noting for this clone: Other DNA sequences in the same sample also yield this CDR3. The rearrangement uses TRBV5-1 and TRBJ1-3, with TRBD1 matching over 7 bases. Germline-derived CDR1 and CDR2 are SGHRS and YFSETQ. This CDR3 spans 14 amino acids. With 3 bases clipped from V and 0 bases from J, the junction kept 0 bases outside the gene matches. CDR3 DNA: TGCGCCAGCAGCTCAGGGGGCTCTGGAAACACCATATATTTT. Translation: CASSSGGSGNTIYF.

The V gene is TRBV28, the J gene TRBJ2-6; D is unclear. This CDR3 is built from 16 residues. Trimming removed 2 bases from V and 0 bases from J, with 8 bases in between. CDR1 and CDR2 from the germline V gene are MDHEN and SYDVKM. CDR3 amino acids: CASSLPAYSGANVLTF. The CDR3 DNA is TGTGCCAGCAGTTTACCAGCATACTCTGGGGCCAACGTCCTGACTTTC.

The chain uses TRBV5-8 and TRBJ1-2; 7 nucleotides line up with TRBD1. V shed 4 bases and J 2 bases; nucleotides not matched to a gene: 2. The length of the CDR3 is 13 residues. Germline values: CDR1 SGHTS, CDR2 YDEGEE. CDR3: CASSPDRNYGYTF. The DNA of the CDR3 is TGTGCCAGCAGCCCGGACAGGAACTATGGCTACACCTTC.

This clone was seen a few times. This chain links TRBV2 with TRBJ1-5, with unresolved D. V lost 3 bases to trimming and J lost 11 bases, with 8 bases between them. The CDR3 spans 11 residues. Germline assignment: CDR1 SNHLY and CDR2 FYNNEI. CDR3: CASSDFGAQHF. The CDR3 nucleotides are TGTGCCAGCAGTGATTTCGGGGCCCAGCATTTT.

This clone was counted a few times. V gene TRBV18 combines with J gene TRBJ1-6; 7 bases are a match to TRBD1. CDR3 length equals 15 residues. The V gene end was trimmed by 1 base and the J gene end by 9 bases; junction bases not matched to a gene: 6. CDR1 is KGHSH and CDR2 is LQKENI in the germline V gene. The CDR3 loop is CASSPRDRLTSPLHF. The CDR3 nucleotides are TGTGCCAGCTCACCACGGGACAGACTGACTTCACCCCTCCACTTT. The variable domain in full, completed from reference TRBV18 and TRBJ1-6, reads NAGVMQNPRHLVRRRGQEARLRCSPMKGHSHVYWYRQLPEEGLKFMVYLQKENIIDESGMPKERFSAEFPKEGPSILRIQQVVRGDSAAYFCASSPRDRLTSPLHFGNGTRLTVT.

The chain employs TRBV5-1 and TRBJ2-5; TRBD1 aligns across 8 bases. Germline CDR1 SGHRS, CDR2 YFSETQ. V lost 3 bases, J lost 2 bases, and 3 bases stayed unmatched. The CDR3 has 14 amino acids. The chain's CDR3 is CASSSRQGQETQYF. In DNA form, the CDR3 reads TGCGCCAGCAGCTCCCGACAGGGGCAAGAGACCCAGTACTTC.

The chain couples TRBV7-2 to TRBJ2-1; 10 positions agree with TRBD2. CDR1 SGHTA and CDR2 FQGNSA come from the germline V gene. This CDR3 contains 14 residues. Unmatched junction bases numbered 9, after V lost 1 base and J lost 15 bases. This CDR3 reads CASSLDASGRVLFF. CDR3 bases: TGTGCCAGCAGCTTAGATGCTAGCGGGAGAGTCCTGTTCTTC.

The rearrangement links TRBV19 to TRBJ2-7; TRBD1 matches 8 bases. CDR3 length: 13 amino acids. The trim removed 6 bases at V and 6 bases at J, leaving 7 bases unmatched. Germline CDR1 and CDR2: LNHDA and SQIVND (reference sequence). The CDR3: CASRTRGPSEQYF. For the CDR3, the DNA is TGTGCCAGTAGGACCAGGGGGCCCTCCGAGCAGTACTTC. Drawing the rest from reference TRBV19 and TRBJ2-7, the complete variable domain is DGGITQSPKYLFRKEGQNVTLSCEQNLNHDAMYWYRQDPGQGLRLIYYSQIVNDFQKGDIAEGYSVSREKKESFPLTVTSAQKNPTAFYLCASRTRGPSEQYFGPGTRLTVT.